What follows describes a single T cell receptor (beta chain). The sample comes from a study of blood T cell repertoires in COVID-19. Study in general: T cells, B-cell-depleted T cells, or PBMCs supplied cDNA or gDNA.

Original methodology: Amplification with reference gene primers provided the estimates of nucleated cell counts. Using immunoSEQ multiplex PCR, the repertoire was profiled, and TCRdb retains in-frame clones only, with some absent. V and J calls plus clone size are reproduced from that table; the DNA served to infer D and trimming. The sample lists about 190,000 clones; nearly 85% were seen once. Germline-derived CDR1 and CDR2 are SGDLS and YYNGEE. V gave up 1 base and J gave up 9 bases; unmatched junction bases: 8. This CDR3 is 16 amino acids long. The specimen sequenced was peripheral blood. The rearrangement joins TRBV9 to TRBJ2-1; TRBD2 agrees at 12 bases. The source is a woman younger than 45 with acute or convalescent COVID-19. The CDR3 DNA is TGTGCCAGCAGCGTATCCTGGACTAGCGGGGAAGGTGAGCAGTTCTTC. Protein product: CASSVSWTSGEGEQFF.